This is a list of T cell receptor beta chains from one sample in a study of T-cell memory formation after mild COVID-19. TCRdb analysed the 5' RACE reads with MiXCR anew, one entry per CDR3 protein. This table has about 210,000 distinct CDR3 sequences, approximately 10% appearing once. Sequencing input: PBMCs or a T cell subset sorted from them (not recorded which). Receptor source: a man aged 18 to 35 who had mild COVID-19 (a few samples of this study predate the infection). Cell type and time point are not known. Each CDR3 is given with its conserved first and last residue. The D gene is left open where the match is weak. Part of the rows lack a size; the others show once, few, many or a class for expanded clones.

V gene	J gene	CDR3 length	clone size	D gene	CDR3 DNA	CDR3 protein
TRBV5-1	TRBJ1-2	15	few	TRBD1	TGCGCCAGCAGCCCGTTACAGGGGAGAGGCTATGGCTACACCTTC	CASSPLQGRGYGYTF
TRBV6-2/TRBV6-3	TRBJ1-2	15	.	.	TGTGCCAGCAGTCCGGGACAACTCCTCCAAGTTGGCTACACCTTC	CASSPGQLLQVGYTF
TRBV7-2	TRBJ2-5	16	few	TRBD2	TGTGCCAGCAGCTTAGTTCCGCTAGCGGGGATAGAGACCCAGTACTTC	CASSLVPLAGIETQYF
TRBV6-1	TRBJ2-3	15	many	TRBD2	TGTGCCAGCAGTGTGCGGGGGGCGGATGCAGATACGCAGTATTTT	CASSVRGADADTQYF
TRBV6-2/TRBV6-3	TRBJ1-5	15	.	.	TGTGCCAGCAGCGATAGGGGCTCGGGCAATCAGCCCCAGCATTTT	CASSDRGSGNQPQHF
TRBV25-1	TRBJ2-5	15	few	TRBD1	TGTGCCAGCAACCCGACAGGGGTTGGGGGAGAGACCCAGTACTTC	CASNPTGVGGETQYF
TRBV7-3	TRBJ2-1	15	many	TRBD2	TGTGCCAGCAGCCCCCTAGCGGGCTCCTACAATGAGCAGTTCTTC	CASSPLAGSYNEQFF
TRBV20-1	TRBJ2-3	16	few	.	TGCAGTGCTAGAGGACGGACCGGGAAGGGGGCAGATACGCAGTATTTT	CSARGRTGKGADTQYF
TRBV7-9	TRBJ1-1	14	.	.	TGTGCCGGCGGGACCACGACATCTCCTACTGAAGCTTTCTTT	CAGGTTTSPTEAFF
TRBV6-6	TRBJ2-3	13	many	.	TGTGCCAGCAGTTATAGGAGCACAGATACGCAGTATTTT	CASSYRSTDTQYF
TRBV4-3	TRBJ1-2	15	few	.	TGCGCCAGCAGCCAAGATCGCAGGAGTATCTATGGCTACACCTTC	CASSQDRRSIYGYTF
TRBV27	TRBJ2-5	19	.	TRBD1	TGTGCCAGCAGTTTCCGGCGGGCAGGGGGCACCAGCTTTAAAGAGACCCAGTACTTC	CASSFRRAGGTSFKETQYF
TRBV6-5	TRBJ1-2	14	many	.	TGTGCCAGCAGTTACTCGGGGGATCCCTATGGCTACACCTTC	CASSYSGDPYGYTF
TRBV9	TRBJ2-5	13	many	.	TGTGCCAGCAGCGTAGTCCCGGGAGAGACCCAGTACTTC	CASSVVPGETQYF
TRBV30	TRBJ2-7	13	.	.	TGTGCCTGCCAAAAAGGAAGCTCCTACGAGCAGTACTTC	CACQKGSSYEQYF
TRBV7-6	TRBJ1-4	15	few	.	TGTGCCAGCAGTCGAAAGCTCGGAAGTGGTGAAAAACTGTTTTTT	CASSRKLGSGEKLFF
TRBV12-3/TRBV12-4	TRBJ2-5	11	many	.	TGCGCCAGTCGGGCGCAAGAGACCCAGTACTTC	CASRAQETQYF
TRBV27	TRBJ1-1	15	few	TRBD1	TGTGCCAGCAGTCCAGACAGGGGCAGGGACACTGAAGCTTTCTTT	CASSPDRGRDTEAFF
TRBV29-1	TRBJ1-1	15	few	.	TGCAGCGTTGAATTACAGGGAGGGGGGAACACTGAAGCTTTCTTT	CSVELQGGGNTEAFF
TRBV5-1	TRBJ1-3	16	.	.	TGCGCCAGCAGCTCATCCGGGACCTCCTCTGGAAACACCATATATTTT	CASSSSGTSSGNTIYF
TRBV6-5	TRBJ1-5	15	.	TRBD1	TGTGCCAGCAGATGGACAGGGGATAGCAATCAGCCCCAGCATTTT	CASRWTGDSNQPQHF
TRBV4-1	TRBJ2-4	17	few	.	TGCGCCAGCGCTTCCCCGGGGCAGGGAATGTCCAAAAACATTCAGTACTTC	CASASPGQGMSKNIQYF
TRBV2	TRBJ1-4	14	.	.	TGTGCCAGCAGCCCTTATGCAACTAATGAAAAACTGTTTTTT	CASSPYATNEKLFF
TRBV25-1	TRBJ2-3	14	.	.	TGTGCCAGCAGTGGGCATTTGAGCACAGATACGCAGTATTTT	CASSGHLSTDTQYF
TRBV20-1	TRBJ2-1	15	.	.	TGCAGTGCTAGAGATCCGGGATTGAGCTACAATGAGCAGTTCTTC	CSARDPGLSYNEQFF
TRBV2	TRBJ1-4	15	.	TRBD1	TGTGCCACCTCGGGACAGGGGACTCCTAATGAAAAACTGTTTTTT	CATSGQGTPNEKLFF
TRBV20-1	TRBJ2-7	16	many	TRBD1	TGCAGTGCTAGATTACCAGGGGGCGGTGGCTCCTACGAGCAGTACTTC	CSARLPGGGGSYEQYF
TRBV7-2	TRBJ2-5	20	.	TRBD2	TGTGCCAGCAGCCCAGAGGGATCTAGTCGGCTAGCGGGGGAGGGAGAGACCCAGTACTTC	CASSPEGSSRLAGEGETQYF
TRBV9	TRBJ2-3	16	.	.	TGTGCCAGCAGCGTAGGGGGGGCCGAGGGCACAGATACGCAGTATTTT	CASSVGGAEGTDTQYF
TRBV19	TRBJ1-4	13	.	.	TGTGCCAGTAGTATGGTGGAGGGCCTTGGACTGTTTTTT	CASSMVEGLGLFF
TRBV12-3/TRBV12-4	TRBJ2-3	15	many	.	TGTGCCAGCTCCCCCCGCGGGCCTAGCACAGATACGCAGTATTTT	CASSPRGPSTDTQYF
TRBV12-3/TRBV12-4	TRBJ1-1	14	many	.	TGTGCCAGCAAACTAGACCCCCGGAGCACTGAAGCTTTCTTT	CASKLDPRSTEAFF
TRBV5-1	TRBJ1-6	16	few	.	TGCGCCAGCAGCCAGCTGGGGGGAAGGGGGAATTCACCCCTCCACTTT	CASSQLGGRGNSPLHF
TRBV7-9	TRBJ2-7	15	few	.	TGTGCCAGCAGTCCTCATGGACCGAGCTCCTACGAGCAGTACTTC	CASSPHGPSSYEQYF
TRBV20-1	TRBJ2-3	10	few	.	TGCAGTGCCCTCAGGGGTACGCAGTATTTT	CSALRGTQYF
TRBV7-2	TRBJ2-5	17	.	TRBD2	TGTGCCAGCAGCTTAGCGGCGGGGGTTTGGAGCCAAGAGACCCAGTACTTC	CASSLAAGVWSQETQYF
TRBV28	TRBJ1-1	15	few	TRBD1	TGTGCCAGCAGTTCCCAGGACAGGGGGAGTTCTGAAGCTTTCTTT	CASSSQDRGSSEAFF
TRBV7-2	TRBJ1-1	15	.	.	TGTGCCAGCAGCTTAGATGGCGGGCCCGGGACTGAAGCTTTCTTT	CASSLDGGPGTEAFF
TRBV7-9	TRBJ2-7	15	few	.	TGTGCCAGCAGCCCCCGAACCTGGACAGAAGGCGAGCAGTACTTC	CASSPRTWTEGEQYF
TRBV5-6	TRBJ2-3	14	.	.	TGTGCCAGCAGCTTGGTCGGAGCGGCAGATACGCAGTATTTT	CASSLVGAADTQYF
TRBV7-2	TRBJ1-6	14	few	.	TGTGCCAGCAGCTGGCAGGGGATTTTTTCACCCCTCCACTTT	CASSWQGIFSPLHF
TRBV20-1	TRBJ2-3	15	.	TRBD2	TGCAGTGCTAGTCCGCTAGCGGGGGTATCAGATACGCAGTATTTT	CSASPLAGVSDTQYF
TRBV7-3	TRBJ2-2	14	few	.	TGTGCCAGTACCAGAGCGCCGAACACCGGGGAGCTGTTTTTT	CASTRAPNTGELFF
TRBV7-2	TRBJ2-7	13	.	.	TGTGCCAGCAGACGGGACGGAGACTACGAGCAGTACTTC	CASRRDGDYEQYF
TRBV4-3	TRBJ2-2	14	.	.	TGCGCCAGCAGCCAAGCGCTCCCCACCGGGGAGCTGTTTTTT	CASSQALPTGELFF